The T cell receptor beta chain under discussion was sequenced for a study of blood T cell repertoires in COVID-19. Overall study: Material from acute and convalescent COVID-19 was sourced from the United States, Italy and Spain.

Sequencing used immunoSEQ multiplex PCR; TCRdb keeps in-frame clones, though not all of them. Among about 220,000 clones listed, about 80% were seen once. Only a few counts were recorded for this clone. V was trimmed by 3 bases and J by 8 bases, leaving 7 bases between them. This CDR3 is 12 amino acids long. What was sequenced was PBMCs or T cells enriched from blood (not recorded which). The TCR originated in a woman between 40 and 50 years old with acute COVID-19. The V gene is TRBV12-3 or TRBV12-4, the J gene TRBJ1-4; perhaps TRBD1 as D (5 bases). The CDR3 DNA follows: TGTGCCAGCAGTTTCCGGGGGGAAAAACTGTTTTTT. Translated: CASSFRGEKLFF.